The clone carrying this TCR beta chain was counted between two and nine times. Its cognate antigen is unknown. The ends lost 3 bases at V and 1 base at J; junction bases unmatched: 6. The CDR3 contains 15 residues. Germline V lookup: CDR1 SGHRS, CDR2 YFSETQ. The data originate from a study of T cells in localized non-small cell lung cancer. Study observations and caveats: An association was observed between higher blood T cell density and longer overall survival. Median about 56 top-100 tumor clones were shared with paired adjacent lung. Heterogeneity cannot be ruled out, as sequencing used one tumor region only. Uninvolved adjacent lung showed the highest T cell clonality, exceeding tumor.

The table came from immunoSEQ multiplex PCR; TCRdb's copy has only in-frame clones and leaves some out. The sample has roughly 20,000 clones; roughly 88% are singletons. The chain carries TRBV5-1 and TRBJ2-5; the match to TRBD1 covers 7 bases. The receptor comes from a male donor aged 60 or older with stage II lung adenocarcinoma. Source: peripheral blood mononuclear cells, taken before any cancer treatment. CDR3 sequence reads: CASSSTGMVQETQYF. The CDR3 nucleotides read TGCGCCAGCAGCTCGACAGGGATGGTCCAAGAGACCCAGTACTTC.